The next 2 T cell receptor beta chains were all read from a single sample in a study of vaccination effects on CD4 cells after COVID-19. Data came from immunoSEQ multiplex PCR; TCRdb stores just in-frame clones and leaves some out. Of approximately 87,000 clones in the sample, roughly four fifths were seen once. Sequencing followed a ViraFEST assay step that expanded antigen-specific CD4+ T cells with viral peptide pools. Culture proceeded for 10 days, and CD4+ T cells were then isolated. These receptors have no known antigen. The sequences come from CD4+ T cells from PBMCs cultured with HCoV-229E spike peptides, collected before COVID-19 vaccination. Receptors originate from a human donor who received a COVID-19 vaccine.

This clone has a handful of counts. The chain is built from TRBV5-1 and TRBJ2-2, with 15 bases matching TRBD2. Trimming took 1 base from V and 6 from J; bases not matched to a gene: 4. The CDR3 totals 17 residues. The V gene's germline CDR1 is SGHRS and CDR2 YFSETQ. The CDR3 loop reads CASSLSGLAGGAGELFF. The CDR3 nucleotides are TGCGCCAGCAGCTTGTCGGGACTAGCGGGGGGCGCCGGGGAGCTGTTTTTT. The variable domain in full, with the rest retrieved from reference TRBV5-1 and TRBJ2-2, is KAGVTQTPRYLIKTRGQQVTLSCSPISGHRSVSWYQQTPGQGLQFLFEYFSETQRNKGNFPGRFSGRQFSNSRSEMNVSTLELGDSALYLCASSLSGLAGGAGELFFGEGSRLTVL.

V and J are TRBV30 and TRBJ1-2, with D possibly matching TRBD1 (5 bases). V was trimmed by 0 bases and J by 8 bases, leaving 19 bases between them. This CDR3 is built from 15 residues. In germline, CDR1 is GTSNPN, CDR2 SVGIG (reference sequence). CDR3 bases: TGTGCCTGGAGTGTGGGGGGGACCGCTTCTAAAGGCTACACCTTC. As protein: CAWSVGGTASKGYTF.